This T cell receptor beta chain is drawn from a study of blood T cell repertoires in COVID-19. Overall study: Samples of COVID-19 (acute and convalescent) were obtained from the United States, Italy and Spain. PBMCs, B-cell-depleted T cells, or T cells provided the cDNA or gDNA that made up the material.

This clone came up once. How the authors handled the data: The authors estimated nucleated cell counts from reference gene primer amplification. Libraries were prepared by immunoSEQ multiplex PCR; TCRdb keeps only in-frame clonotypes and omits some of them. That table furnishes V, J and clone size, whereas the DNA furnished D and trimming. This sample has 25,000 to 35,000 clones; 72% occur once, and the top ten carry over 20%. This CDR3 region has 15 residues. V was clipped by 4 bases and J by 5 bases; unmatched bases: 10. From germline, CDR1 is LGHNA and CDR2 YNFKEQ. Sequencing used peripheral blood. This chain joins TRBV4-2 and TRBJ1-2, with 7 bases aligning to TRBD1. This clonotype was obtained from a boy between 2 and 15 years old with active or convalescent COVID-19. CDR3 coding DNA: TGTGCCAGCAGCCCCCCGGCAGGGGGTTCGTATGGCTACACCTTC. It specifies CASSPPAGGSYGYTF.